The 3 T cell receptor beta chains below come from one sample, sequenced in a study of Graves' ophthalmopathy and Graves' hyperthyroidism. Amplified TCR beta CDR3 regions were obtained using RNA transcripts as template. The workflow started with a first-round RT-PCR run with HTBI primers and then moved on to a second-round multiplex PCR. TCRdb independently ran MiXCR on the multiplex PCR reads; one entry per CDR3 protein. Of about 620,000 distinct CDR3 sequences in the sample, about 20% were seen once. The specimen was peripheral blood. The receptors derive from a woman between 18 and 30 years old with stable Graves' hyperthyroidism. Some clones in this sample may be carry-over from other donors' samples.

The chain employs TRBV28 and TRBJ1-1; D not certain. Germline CDR1 reads MDHEN; CDR2 reads SYDVKM. The V end lost 6 bases, the J end lost 1 base, and 12 bases lay between the germline ends. CDR3 length: 14 amino acids. CDR3 coding DNA: TGTGCCAGCAGCTTAAATACGGGGAACACTGAAGCTTTCTTT. As protein: CASSLNTGNTEAFF.

The chain couples TRBV10-3 to TRBJ2-7; D is unresolved. The CDR3 length is 14 residues. Trimming cost V 0 bases and J 3 bases, with 9 bases left between them. Germline V gene data show CDR1 as ENHRY and CDR2 as SYGVKD. The CDR3 DNA sequence: TGTGCCATCAGTGAGTCGGTTGGCAGCTACGAGCAGTACTTC. Translated, it gives CAISESVGSYEQYF.

This clonotype was counted ten times or more. The J gene is TRBJ1-2, the V gene TRBV2, with unresolved D. V lost 8 bases and J 8 bases, leaving 9 bases between the germline ends. The V gene's germline CDR1 is SNHLY and CDR2 FYNNEI. The CDR3 consists of 10 residues. This CDR3 reads CASWVGGYTF. CDR3 sequence (DNA): TGTGCCAGCTGGGTGGGGGGCTACACCTTC.